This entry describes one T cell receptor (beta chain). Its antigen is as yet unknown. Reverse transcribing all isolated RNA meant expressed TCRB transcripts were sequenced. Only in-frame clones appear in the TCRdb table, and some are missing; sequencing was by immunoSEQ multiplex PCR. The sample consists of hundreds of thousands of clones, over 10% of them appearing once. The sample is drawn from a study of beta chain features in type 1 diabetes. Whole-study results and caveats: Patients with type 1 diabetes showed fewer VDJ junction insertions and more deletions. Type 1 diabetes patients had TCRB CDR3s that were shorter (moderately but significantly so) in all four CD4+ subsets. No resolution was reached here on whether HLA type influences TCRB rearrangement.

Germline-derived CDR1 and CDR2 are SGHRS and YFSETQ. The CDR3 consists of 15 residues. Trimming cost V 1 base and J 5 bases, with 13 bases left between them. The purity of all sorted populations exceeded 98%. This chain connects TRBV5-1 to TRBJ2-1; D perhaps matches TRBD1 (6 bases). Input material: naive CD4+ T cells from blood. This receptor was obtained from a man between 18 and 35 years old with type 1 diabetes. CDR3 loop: CASSLFRQAHNEQFF. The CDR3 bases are TGCGCCAGCAGCTTGTTCCGACAGGCCCACAATGAGCAGTTCTTC.